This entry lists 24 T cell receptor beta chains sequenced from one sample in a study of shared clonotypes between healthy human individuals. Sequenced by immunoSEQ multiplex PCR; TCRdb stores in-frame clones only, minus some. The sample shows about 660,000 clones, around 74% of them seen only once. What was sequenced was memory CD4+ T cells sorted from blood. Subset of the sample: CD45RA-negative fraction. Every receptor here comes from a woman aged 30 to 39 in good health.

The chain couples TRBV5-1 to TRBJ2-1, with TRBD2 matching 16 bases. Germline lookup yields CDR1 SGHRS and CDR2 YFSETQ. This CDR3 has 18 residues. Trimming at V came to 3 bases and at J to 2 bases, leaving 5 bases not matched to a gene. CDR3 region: CASSSGLAGGNAYNEQFF. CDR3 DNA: TGCGCCAGCAGCTCGGGACTAGCGGGAGGGAATGCCTACAATGAGCAGTTCTTC.

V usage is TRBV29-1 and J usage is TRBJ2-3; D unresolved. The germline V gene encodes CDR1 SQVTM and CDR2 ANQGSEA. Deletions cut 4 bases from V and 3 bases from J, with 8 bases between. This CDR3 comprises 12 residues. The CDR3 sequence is CSVVPETDTQYF. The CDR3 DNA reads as TGCAGCGTTGTTCCGGAGACAGATACGCAGTATTTT.

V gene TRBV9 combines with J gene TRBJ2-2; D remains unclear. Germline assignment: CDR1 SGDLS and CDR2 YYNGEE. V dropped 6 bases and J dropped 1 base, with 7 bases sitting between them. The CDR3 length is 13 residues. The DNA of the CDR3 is TGTGCCAGCAATAAGCGGAACACCGGGGAGCTGTTTTTT. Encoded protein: CASNKRNTGELFF.

The CDR3 nucleotides are TGTGCCAGCAGCTCCCCTAGTCGGTGGGAGTACGAGCAGTACTTC. It yields the protein CASSSPSRWEYEQYF. The rearrangement uses TRBV27 and TRBJ2-7, with D possibly TRBD2 on 5 matching bases. Trimming pared 6 bases from V and 4 bases from J, leaving 19 bases between. The CDR3 runs 15 residues. Germline values: CDR1 MNHEY, CDR2 SMNVEV (reference sequence).

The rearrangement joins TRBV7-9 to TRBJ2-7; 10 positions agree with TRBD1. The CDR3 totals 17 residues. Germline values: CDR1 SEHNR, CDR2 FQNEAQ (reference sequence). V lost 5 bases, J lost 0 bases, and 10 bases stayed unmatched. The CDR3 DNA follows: TGTGCCAGCAGCCGAGGAGGAGGGACAGGGGACTCCTACGAGCAGTACTTC. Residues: CASSRGGGTGDSYEQYF.

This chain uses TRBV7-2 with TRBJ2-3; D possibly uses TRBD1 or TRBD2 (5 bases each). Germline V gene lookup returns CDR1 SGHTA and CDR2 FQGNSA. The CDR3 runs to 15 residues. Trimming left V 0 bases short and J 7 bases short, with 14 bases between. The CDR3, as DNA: TGTGCCAGCAGCTTAGCTGGTGGGGGAGACTATACGCAGTATTTT. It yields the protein CASSLAGGGDYTQYF.

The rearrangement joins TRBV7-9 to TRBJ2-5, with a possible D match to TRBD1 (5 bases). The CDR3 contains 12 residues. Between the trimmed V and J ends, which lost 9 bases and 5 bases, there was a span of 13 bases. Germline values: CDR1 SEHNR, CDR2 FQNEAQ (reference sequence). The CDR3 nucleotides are TGTGCCAGTGGGGCGAGCGACGAGACCCAGTACTTC. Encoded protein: CASGASDETQYF.

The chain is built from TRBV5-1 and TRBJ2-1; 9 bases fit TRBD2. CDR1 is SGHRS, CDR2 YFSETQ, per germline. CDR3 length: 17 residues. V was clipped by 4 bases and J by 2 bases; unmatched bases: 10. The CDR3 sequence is CASSLVSAGGTYNEQFF. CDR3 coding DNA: TGCGCCAGCAGCCTGGTGTCGGCGGGAGGGACCTACAATGAGCAGTTCTTC.

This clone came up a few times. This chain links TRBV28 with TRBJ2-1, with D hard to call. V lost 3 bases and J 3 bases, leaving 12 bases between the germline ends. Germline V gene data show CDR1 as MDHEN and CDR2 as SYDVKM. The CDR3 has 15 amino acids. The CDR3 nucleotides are TGTGCCAGCAGTTTCATACGGACCTACTACAATGAGCAGTTCTTC. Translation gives CASSFIRTYYNEQFF.

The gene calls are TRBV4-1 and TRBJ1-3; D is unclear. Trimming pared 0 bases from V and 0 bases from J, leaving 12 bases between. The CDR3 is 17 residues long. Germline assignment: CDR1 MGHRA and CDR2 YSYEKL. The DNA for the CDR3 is TGCGCCAGCAGCCAAGATACGGACGCTTACTCTGGAAACACCATATATTTT. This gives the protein CASSQDTDAYSGNTIYF.

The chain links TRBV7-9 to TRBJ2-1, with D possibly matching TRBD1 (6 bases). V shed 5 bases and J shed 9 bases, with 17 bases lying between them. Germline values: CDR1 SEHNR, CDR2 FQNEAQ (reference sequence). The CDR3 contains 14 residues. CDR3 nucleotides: TGTGCCAGCAGCCGAAACGCACAGGGACCTGAGCAGTTCTTC. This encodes CASSRNAQGPEQFF.

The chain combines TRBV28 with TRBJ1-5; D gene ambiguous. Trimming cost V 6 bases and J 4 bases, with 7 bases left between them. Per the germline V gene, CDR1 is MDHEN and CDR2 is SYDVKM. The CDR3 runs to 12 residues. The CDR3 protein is CASRARNQPQHF. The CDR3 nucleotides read TGTGCCAGCAGGGCCCGAAATCAGCCCCAGCATTTT.

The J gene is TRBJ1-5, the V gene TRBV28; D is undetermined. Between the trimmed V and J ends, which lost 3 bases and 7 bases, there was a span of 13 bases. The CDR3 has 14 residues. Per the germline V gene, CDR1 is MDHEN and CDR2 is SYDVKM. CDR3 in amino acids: CASSFPARSQPQHF. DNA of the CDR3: TGTGCCAGCAGTTTTCCCGCCAGGTCCCAGCCCCAGCATTTT.

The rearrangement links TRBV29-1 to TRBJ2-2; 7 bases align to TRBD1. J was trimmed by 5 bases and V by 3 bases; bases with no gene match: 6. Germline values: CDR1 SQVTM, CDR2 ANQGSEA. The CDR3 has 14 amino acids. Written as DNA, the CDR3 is TGCAGCGTTGAGAGGGACAGCCGAACCGGGGAGCTGTTTTTT. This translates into CSVERDSRTGELFF.

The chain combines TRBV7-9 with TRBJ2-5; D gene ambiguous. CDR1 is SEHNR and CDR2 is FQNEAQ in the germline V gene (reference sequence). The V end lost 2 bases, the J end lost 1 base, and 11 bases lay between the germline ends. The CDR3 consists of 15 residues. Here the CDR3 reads CASSLWWQTQETQYF. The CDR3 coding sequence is TGTGCCAGCAGCTTATGGTGGCAAACCCAAGAGACCCAGTACTTC.

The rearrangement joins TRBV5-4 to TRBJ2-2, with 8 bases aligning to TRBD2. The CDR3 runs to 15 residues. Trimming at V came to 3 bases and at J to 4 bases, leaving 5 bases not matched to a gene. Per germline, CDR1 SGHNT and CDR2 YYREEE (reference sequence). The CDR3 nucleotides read TGTGCCAGCAGCTCCGGGACTAGTGGCACCGGGGAGCTGTTTTTT. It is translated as CASSSGTSGTGELFF.

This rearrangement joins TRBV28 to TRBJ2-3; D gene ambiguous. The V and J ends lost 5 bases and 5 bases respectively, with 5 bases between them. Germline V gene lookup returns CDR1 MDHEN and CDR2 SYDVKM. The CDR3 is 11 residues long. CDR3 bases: TGTGCCAGCAGTACAGTAGATACGCAGTATTTT. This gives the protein CASSTVDTQYF.

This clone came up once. In DNA form, the CDR3 reads TGTGCCAGCAGGAACTTCCGGGGGAGGCAGCCCCAGCATTTT. Residues: CASRNFRGRQPQHF. J is TRBJ1-5 and V is TRBV19; a possible D gene is TRBD1 (5 bases). Trimming removed 9 bases from V and 7 bases from J, with 19 bases in between. Germline V gene data show CDR1 as LNHDA and CDR2 as SQIVND (reference sequence). The CDR3 has 14 residues. The full variable domain, with the rest looked up from reference TRBV19 and TRBJ1-5, is DGGITQSPKYLFRKEGQNVTLSCEQNLNHDAMYWYRQDPGQGLRLIYYSQIVNDFQKGDIAEGYSVSREKKESFPLTVTSAQKNPTAFYLCASRNFRGRQPQHFGDGTRLSIL.

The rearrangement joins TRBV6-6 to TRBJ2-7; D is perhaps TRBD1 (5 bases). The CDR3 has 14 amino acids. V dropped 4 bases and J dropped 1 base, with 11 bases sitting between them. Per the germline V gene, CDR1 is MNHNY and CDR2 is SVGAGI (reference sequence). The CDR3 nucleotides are TGTGCCAGCAGTTTAGACAGATCATCCTACGAGCAGTACTTC. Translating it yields CASSLDRSSYEQYF.

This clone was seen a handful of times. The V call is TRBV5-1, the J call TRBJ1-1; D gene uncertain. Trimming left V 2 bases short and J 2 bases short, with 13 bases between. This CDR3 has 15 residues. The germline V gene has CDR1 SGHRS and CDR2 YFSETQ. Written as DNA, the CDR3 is TGCGCCAGCAGCTTAGGTTTCTCGGCCAACACTGAAGCTTTCTTT. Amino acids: CASSLGFSANTEAFF.

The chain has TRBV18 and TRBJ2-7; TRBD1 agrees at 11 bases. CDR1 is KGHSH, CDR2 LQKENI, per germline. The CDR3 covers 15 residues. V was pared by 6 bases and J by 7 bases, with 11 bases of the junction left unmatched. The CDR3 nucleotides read TGTGCCAGCTCGCGGACAGGGGGCACGGTATGGGAGCAGTACTTC. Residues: CASSRTGGTVWEQYF.

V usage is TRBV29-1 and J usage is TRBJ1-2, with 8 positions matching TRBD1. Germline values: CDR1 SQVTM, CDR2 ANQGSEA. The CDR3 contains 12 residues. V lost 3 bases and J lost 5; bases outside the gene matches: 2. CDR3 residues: CSVDRGLYGYTF. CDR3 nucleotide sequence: TGCAGCGTTGACAGGGGGCTGTATGGCTACACCTTC.

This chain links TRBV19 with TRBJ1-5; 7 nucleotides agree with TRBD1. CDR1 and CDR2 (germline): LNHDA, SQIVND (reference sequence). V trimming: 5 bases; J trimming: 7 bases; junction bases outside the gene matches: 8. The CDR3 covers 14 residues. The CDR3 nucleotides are TGTGCCAGTAGTGAAGACAGGGCTGGCCAGCCCCAGCATTTT. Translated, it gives CASSEDRAGQPQHF.

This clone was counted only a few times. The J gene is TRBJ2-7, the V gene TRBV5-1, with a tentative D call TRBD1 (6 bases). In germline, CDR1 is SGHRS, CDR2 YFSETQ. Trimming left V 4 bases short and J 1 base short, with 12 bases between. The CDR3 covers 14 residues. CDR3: CASSTSQGSYEQYF. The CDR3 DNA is TGCGCCAGCAGCACCTCCCAGGGGTCCTACGAGCAGTACTTC.